Below are 13 T cell receptor beta chains sequenced from a single sample in a study of T cells in Graves' hyperthyroidism and ophthalmopathy. RNA transcripts provided the source from which TCR beta CDR3 regions were amplified. HTBI primers were employed in a first-round RT-PCR of the TCR CDR3. TCRdb fed the multiplex PCR reads into MiXCR, producing one record per CDR3 protein. The sample carries roughly 710,000 distinct CDR3 sequences, approximately 40% recorded once. Sequencing was done on a sample of blood. Source of these receptors: a woman aged 40 to 50 with Graves' hyperthyroidism.

This clonotype was detected only a few times. The V and J genes are TRBV7-9 and TRBJ2-2; D call uncertain. Germline CDR1 is SEHNR and CDR2 is FQNEAQ (reference sequence). This CDR3 spans 15 amino acids. The V end was cut by 8 bases, the J end by 3 bases, with 16 bases between. Here the CDR3 DNA reads TGTGCCAGCTCCTTTTCTCCCGCGGACACCGGGGAGCTGTTTTTT. Its protein is CASSFSPADTGELFF.

The J gene is TRBJ1-6, the V gene TRBV11-1; D may be TRBD1 (5 bases). CDR3 size: 16 residues. Trimming took off 1 base at V and 7 bases at J, with 14 bases between the two ends. Germline V gene sequence: CDR1 SGHAT, CDR2 FQDESV (reference sequence). Here the CDR3 reads CASSLGDGVLNSPLHF. In DNA form, the CDR3 reads TGTGCCAGCAGCTTAGGGGACGGGGTCCTGAATTCACCCCTCCACTTT.

The chain combines TRBV7-9 with TRBJ2-7, with D possibly TRBD1 on 6 matching bases. CDR1 and CDR2 from the germline V gene are SEHNR and FQNEAQ (reference sequence). Trimming removed 6 bases at V and 3 bases at J, with 21 bases between. The CDR3 is 16 residues long. The CDR3, as DNA: TGTGCCAGCAGTTATTCCGGCAGGGGCCTATTCTACGAGCAGTACTTC. Translated, it gives CASSYSGRGLFYEQYF.

Only a few counts were recorded for this clonotype. The rearrangement joins TRBV27 to TRBJ1-2; a possible D gene is TRBD1 (5 bases). The CDR3 loop spans 14 amino acids. CDR1 MNHEY and CDR2 SMNVEV come from the germline V gene (reference sequence). V shed 3 bases and J shed 4 bases, with 12 bases lying between them. The chain's CDR3 is CASSFQGRGYGYTF. The CDR3 DNA reads TGTGCCAGCAGTTTCCAGGGACGGGGCTATGGCTACACCTTC.

This clonotype appeared once. The chain has TRBV10-3 and TRBJ1-6, with 8 nucleotides matching TRBD1. The trim removed 9 bases at V and 15 bases at J, leaving 10 bases unmatched. The CDR3 is 12 residues long. The germline CDR1 and CDR2 sequences are ENHRY and SYGVKD. In DNA form, the CDR3 reads TGTGCCATAGGGACAGGAGGGGAACACCTCCACTTT. Translation gives CAIGTGGEHLHF.

This clonotype was counted many times. This chain links TRBV20-1 with TRBJ2-7; 8 positions agree with TRBD1. The CDR3 is 14 amino acids. Germline CDR1 is DFQATT and CDR2 is SNEGSKA (reference sequence). Trimming took 2 bases from V and 4 from J; bases not matched to a gene: 7. The CDR3 nucleotides read TGCAGTGCTAGAACGGGACAGGCCGGGTACGAGCAGTACTTC. Protein sequence: CSARTGQAGYEQYF.

V is TRBV29-1 and J is TRBJ1-2; a possible D gene is TRBD1 (5 bases). The V end lost 8 bases, the J end lost 4 bases, and 14 bases lay between the germline ends. Germline lookup yields CDR1 SQVTM and CDR2 ANQGSEA. CDR3 length: 12 amino acids. The CDR3 loop reads CSTIDSSYGYTF. CDR3 nucleotides: TGCAGCACCATCGACAGTTCCTATGGCTACACCTTC. Full variable domain (missing parts from reference TRBV29-1 and TRBJ1-2): SAVISQKPSRDICQRGTSLTIQCQVDSQVTMMFWYRQQPGQSLTLIATANQGSEATYESGFVIDKFPISRPNLTFSTLTVSNMSPEDSSIYLCSTIDSSYGYTFGSGTRLTVV.

In this sample, this clonotype turned up many times. The V and J genes are TRBV6-5 and TRBJ2-7, with D possibly matching TRBD1 (6 bases). With 6 bases removed from V and 5 bases from J, the gap between germline ends came to 17 bases. The CDR3 loop spans 14 amino acids. From germline, CDR1 is MNHEY and CDR2 SVGAGI. CDR3: CASSKNRDYHEQYF. CDR3 DNA sequence: TGTGCCAGCAGCAAAAACAGGGATTATCACGAGCAGTACTTC.

The rearrangement joins TRBV7-9 to TRBJ1-3; TRBD1 is a possible D gene (5 bases). The CDR3 loop spans 17 amino acids. Germline loops: CDR1 SEHNR, CDR2 FQNEAQ (reference sequence). V dropped 3 bases and J dropped 0 bases, with 15 bases sitting between them. Here the CDR3 reads CASSFPRASRSGNTIYF. DNA for the CDR3: TGTGCCAGCAGCTTTCCCAGGGCCTCCCGCTCTGGAAACACCATATATTTT.

The table lists this clonotype with a few counts. The genes are TRBV11-2 and TRBJ2-7; 9 nucleotides match TRBD1. Trimming removed 5 bases from V and 5 bases from J; junction bases left unmatched: 10. Germline CDR1 and CDR2: SGHAT and FQNNGV. The CDR3 totals 15 residues. The CDR3, as DNA: TGTGCCAGCAGCCCATCGGGACAGGGTGCCCACGAGCAGTACTTC. This codes for CASSPSGQGAHEQYF.

This clonotype was picked up many times. The J gene is TRBJ1-1, the V gene TRBV11-2, with D possibly being TRBD1 (5 bases). This CDR3 comprises 14 residues. The germline V and J ends were trimmed by 3 bases and 0 bases, with 8 bases remaining between them. Germline values: CDR1 SGHAT, CDR2 FQNNGV. This CDR3 reads CASSFGDLNTEAFF. In DNA form, the CDR3 reads TGTGCCAGCAGCTTCGGGGACCTGAACACTGAAGCTTTCTTT.

This clonotype has just a few counts. The chain has TRBV7-9 and TRBJ2-7, with 8 bases aligning to TRBD1. The CDR3 length is 13 residues. V lost 6 bases to trimming and J lost 7 bases; unmatched junction nucleotides: 8. From germline, CDR1 is SEHNR and CDR2 FQNEAQ (reference sequence). CDR3 loop: CASRGQAGNEQYF. The CDR3 nucleotides are TGTGCCAGCAGGGGACAGGCGGGCAATGAGCAGTACTTC.

In its sample, this clonotype was seen many times. The chain uses TRBV2 and TRBJ2-5; tentatively, D is TRBD1 (6 bases). Germline lookup yields CDR1 SNHLY and CDR2 FYNNEI. This CDR3 spans 14 amino acids. V lost 4 bases and J lost 5, with 14 bases in between. CDR3 sequence: CASSGVGAGETQYF. The DNA of the CDR3 is TGTGCCAGCAGTGGTGTGGGGGCAGGGGAGACCCAGTACTTC.